This T cell receptor beta chain was observed in a study of cytomegalovirus exposure and HLA in healthy donors. Study observations and caveats: Immune exposure information available was restricted to CMV serostatus.

Germline lookup yields CDR1 SGHKS and CDR2 YYEKEE (reference sequence). The CDR3 has 15 residues. The ends were cut back, 0 bases at V and 3 bases at J, with 12 bases in the middle. A multiplex PCR was run with 60 Vbeta primers and 13 Jbeta primers. Assay used: immunoSEQ multiplex PCR; TCRdb lists only in-frame clones, some missing. The listing contains 120,000 to 150,000 clones. As for this clone: Its specificity is not known.

Sequenced input: PBMCs. The chain carries TRBV5-5 and TRBJ1-1; maybe TRBD1 (6 bases). The receptor's source is a woman aged 50 to 60 in good health and CMV-seronegative. DNA for the CDR3: TGTGCCAGCAGCTTGGCTCAGGGGTGGTACACTGAAGCTTTCTTT. It yields the protein CASSLAQGWYTEAFF.